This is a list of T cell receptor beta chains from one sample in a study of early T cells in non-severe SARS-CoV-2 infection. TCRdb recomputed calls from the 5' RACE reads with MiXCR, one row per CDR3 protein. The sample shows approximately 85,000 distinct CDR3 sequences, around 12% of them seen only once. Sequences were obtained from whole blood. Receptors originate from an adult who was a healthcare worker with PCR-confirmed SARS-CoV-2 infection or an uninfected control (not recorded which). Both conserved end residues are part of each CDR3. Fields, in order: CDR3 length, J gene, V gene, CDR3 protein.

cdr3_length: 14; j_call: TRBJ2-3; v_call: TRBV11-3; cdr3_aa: CASSLRTDTDTQYF
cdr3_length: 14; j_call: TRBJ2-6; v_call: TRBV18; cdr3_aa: CASLPGSGANVLTF
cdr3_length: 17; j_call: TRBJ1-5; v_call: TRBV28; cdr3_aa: CASSLSADGVRNQPQHF
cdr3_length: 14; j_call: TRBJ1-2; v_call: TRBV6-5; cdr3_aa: CASSYRGGSYGYTF
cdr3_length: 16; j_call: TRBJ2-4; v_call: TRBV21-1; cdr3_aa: CASSKGRSGKRNIQYF
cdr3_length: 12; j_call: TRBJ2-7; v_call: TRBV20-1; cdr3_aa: CSANRQGVEQYF
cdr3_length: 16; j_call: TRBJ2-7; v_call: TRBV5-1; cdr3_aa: CASSWGLVSPSYEQYF
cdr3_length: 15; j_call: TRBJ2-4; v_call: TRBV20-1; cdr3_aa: CSARTSGLAKNIQYF
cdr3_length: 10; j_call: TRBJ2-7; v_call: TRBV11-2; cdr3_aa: CASSRGTSDF
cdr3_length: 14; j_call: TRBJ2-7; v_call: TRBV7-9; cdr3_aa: CASSPQGDSYEQYF
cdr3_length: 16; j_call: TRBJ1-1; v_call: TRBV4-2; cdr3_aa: CASSQRLWDENTEAFF
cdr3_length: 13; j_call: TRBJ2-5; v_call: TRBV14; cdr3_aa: CASRYGNQETQYF
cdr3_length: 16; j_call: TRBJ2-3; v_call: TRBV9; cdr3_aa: CASSRTSQGSTDTQYF
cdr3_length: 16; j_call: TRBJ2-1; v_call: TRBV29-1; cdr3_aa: CSVEGATGLADNEQFF
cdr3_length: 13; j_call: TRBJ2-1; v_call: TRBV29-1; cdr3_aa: CSVRTGGPDEQFF
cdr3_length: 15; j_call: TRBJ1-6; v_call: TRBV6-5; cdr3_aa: CASRRQGGRYSPLHF
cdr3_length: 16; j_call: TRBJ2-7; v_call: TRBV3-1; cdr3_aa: CASSQERRQSSYEQYF